What follows are 21 T cell receptor beta chains derived from one specimen sequenced in a study of Graves' ophthalmopathy and Graves' hyperthyroidism. For repertoire sequencing, the TCR beta CDR3 regions were amplified from RNA transcripts. Second-round multiplex PCR followed a first-round RT-PCR using HTBI primers. TCRdb redid the calling of the multiplex PCR reads with MiXCR, one entry per CDR3 protein. The table records about 660,000 distinct CDR3 sequences, just over 40% of them present only once. Sequenced input: peripheral blood. All receptors come from an adult man with Graves' ophthalmopathy.

This clonotype was observed many times. The chain has TRBV28 and TRBJ1-5; D gene uncertain. The CDR3 consists of 15 residues. V was cut by 2 bases and J by 9 bases, with 17 bases left in between. Germline CDR1 reads MDHEN; CDR2 reads SYDVKM. The CDR3: CASSLGSGWTRPQHF. CDR3 bases: TGTGCCAGCAGTTTAGGGTCAGGATGGACGCGGCCCCAGCATTTT.

This clonotype was counted a single time. The CDR3 does not end in the conserved phenylalanine or tryptophan, so this is likely a read error. The limits of the CDR3 on the DNA are not certain, so only TCRdb's listed CDR3 is given. The rearrangement links TRBV7-9 to TRBJ2-7; TRBD1 reflects the table's D call only, with no check against the DNA. The CDR3 sequence runs 8 residues, both termini included. Germline CDR1 is SEHNR and CDR2 is FQNEAQ (reference sequence). This chain's CDR3 is CASDSLGY.

This clonotype occurred a few times. J is TRBJ2-5 and V is TRBV20-1, with 13 nucleotides matching TRBD2. Trimming took 0 bases from V and 7 from J; bases not matched to a gene: 14. The germline CDR1 and CDR2 sequences are DFQATT and SNEGSKA (reference sequence). The CDR3 contains 18 residues. The CDR3 DNA is TGCAGTGCTAGAGATAGCGCGGGACTAGCGGGGAAATTGGGGACCCAGTACTTC. Protein: CSARDSAGLAGKLGTQYF.

Points on this clonotype: This may be a read error, as it is one base from a much larger clone. J is TRBJ1-1 and V is TRBV6-6, with unresolved D. The CDR3 extends over 10 amino acids. The germline gives CDR1 MNHNY, CDR2 SVGAGI (reference sequence). The CDR3 region has the DNA TGTGCCATCAGTGAATGGGAAGCTTTCTTT. Translation gives CAISEWEAFF.

In regard to this clonotype: The germline gene is not matched at one end of the junction; a read error may be the cause. The chain couples TRBV4-1 to TRBJ2-7; 7 positions match TRBD1. The germline V gene has CDR1 MGHRA and CDR2 YSYEKL. The CDR3 is made up of 15 amino acids. The CDR3 region is CASSFTTGDPYEQYF. The CDR3 nucleotides are TGTGCCAGCAGCTTTACTACAGGGGACCCCTACGAGCAGTACTTC.

Notes on this clonotype: A read error is likely, as this CDR3 ends without the conserved phenylalanine or tryptophan. The DNA is left out, because the CDR3 cannot be placed on it with certainty; the CDR3 is given as TCRdb lists it. The genes are TRBV7-2 and TRBJ2-5; the table's D call, TRBD1, has no DNA check behind it. 8 amino acids form the CDR3, both terminal residues included. Germline-derived CDR1 and CDR2 are SGHTA and FQGNSA. CDR3 protein: CASSHRDR.

The chain links TRBV5-1 to TRBJ1-4; D is perhaps TRBD1 (5 bases). This CDR3 is built from 15 residues. The germline gives CDR1 SGHRS, CDR2 YFSETQ. The V gene lost 1 base and the J gene lost 14 bases, with 21 bases spanning the gap. The chain's CDR3 is CASSLFTGYEKLLFF. The CDR3 DNA reads TGCGCCAGCAGCTTGTTCACAGGCTATGAAAAACTTCTGTTTTTT.

The chain recombines TRBV20-1 with TRBJ1-1; D ambiguous. V was trimmed by 0 bases and J by 4 bases, leaving 18 bases between them. The CDR3 is 16 residues long. Germline loops: CDR1 DFQATT, CDR2 SNEGSKA (reference sequence). CDR3 sequence reads: CSARDSVAGGGTEAFF. DNA of the CDR3: TGCAGTGCTAGAGATAGTGTGGCAGGTGGAGGCACTGAAGCTTTCTTT.

A remark on this clonotype: A read error may explain this, as a much larger clone is one base away. V usage is TRBV19 and J usage is TRBJ1-5; D unclear. There are 17 residues in the CDR3. Germline CDR1 LNHDA, CDR2 SQIVND (reference sequence). The CDR3, as DNA: TGTGCCAATAGTATTTACGGGGATTCGGTTCCCAATCAGCCCCAGCATTTT. This gives the protein CANSIYGDSVPNQPQHF. Using reference TRBV19 and TRBJ1-5 for the parts outside the CDR3, the full variable domain is DGGITQSPKYLFRKEGQNVTLSCEQNLNHDAMYWYRQDPGQGLRLIYYSQIVNDFQKGDIAEGYSVSREKKESFPLTVTSAQKNPTAFYLCANSIYGDSVPNQPQHFGDGTRLSIL.

V usage is TRBV5-8 and J usage is TRBJ2-7; D is tentatively TRBD1 or TRBD2 (5 bases each). Germline V gives CDR1 SGHTS, CDR2 YDEGEE. The CDR3 consists of 16 residues. V was cut by 0 bases and J by 0 bases, with 13 bases left in between. The CDR3 sequence is CASSLAGAVGSYEQYF. The CDR3 DNA reads as TGTGCCAGCAGCTTGGCCGGGGCAGTTGGCTCCTACGAGCAGTACTTC. Variable domain in full (rest from reference TRBV5-8 and TRBJ2-7): EAGVTQSPTHLIKTRGQQATLRCSPISGHTSVYWYQQALGLGLQFLLWYDEGEERNRGNFPPRFSGRQFPNYSSELNVNALELEDSALYLCASSLAGAVGSYEQYFGPGTRLTVT.

Ten or more counts support this clonotype. V gene TRBV14 combines with J gene TRBJ1-6; D gene uncertain. CDR1 SGHDN and CDR2 FVKESK come from the germline V gene. V lost 8 bases to trimming and J lost 5 bases, with 10 bases between them. The length of the CDR3 is 13 residues. The CDR3 bases are TGTGCCAGCGCATTAACAGATAATTCACCCCTCCACTTT. Its protein is CASALTDNSPLHF. The full variable domain, completed using reference TRBV14 and TRBJ1-6, is EAGVTQFPSHSVIEKGQTVTLRCDPISGHDNLYWYRRVMGKEIKFLLHFVKESKQDESGMPNNRFLAERTGGTYSTLKVQPAELEDSGVYFCASALTDNSPLHFGNGTRLTVT.

This chain connects TRBV10-3 to TRBJ2-5, with TRBD2 as a possible D gene (5 bases). This CDR3 is 13 amino acids long. The ends were cut back, 5 bases at V and 5 bases at J, with 12 bases in the middle. Germline CDR1 ENHRY, CDR2 SYGVKD. Here the CDR3 reads CAISTRARETQYF. CDR3 sequence (DNA): TGTGCCATCAGTACGAGGGCGCGGGAGACCCAGTACTTC.

This clonotype has at least ten counts. The genes are TRBV10-2 and TRBJ2-5, with 9 bases that match TRBD2. The germline gives CDR1 WSHSY, CDR2 SAAADI. The junction had 5 bases not matched to a gene; V was cut back by 8 bases and J by 4 bases. This CDR3 spans 13 amino acids. CDR3 DNA: TGCGCCAGCCAGTTAGCGGGGGTAGAGACCCAGTACTTC. This sequence encodes CASQLAGVETQYF.

This clonotype has at least ten counts. The chain joins TRBV15 to TRBJ1-4, with D uncertain. V was pared by 4 bases and J by 7 bases, with 19 bases between. Germline CDR1 reads LNHNV; CDR2 reads YYDKDF (reference sequence). The CDR3 has 16 residues. CDR3 loop: CATSTQSGVRGEKLFF. The DNA of the CDR3 is TGTGCCACCAGCACCCAGAGTGGGGTTCGAGGTGAAAAACTGTTTTTT.

Regarding this clonotype: One end of the junction fails to match germline, which may point to a read error. The chain has TRBV7-7 and TRBJ2-2; D is possibly TRBD1 or TRBD2 (5 bases each). CDR1 is SSHAT, CDR2 FNYEAQ, per germline (reference sequence). The CDR3 consists of 17 residues. The DNA for the CDR3 is TGTGTCAGCAGCCCTTCATCCTTCGGGACGAGATCCGGGGAGCTGTTTTTT. Translated, it gives CVSSPSSFGTRSGELFF. Based on the CDR3 plus reference TRBV7-7 and TRBJ2-2, the full variable domain is GAGVSQSPRYKVTKRGQDVTLRCDPISSHATLYWYQQALGQGPEFLTYFNYEAQPDKSGLPSDRFSAERPEGSISTLTIQRTEQRDSAMYRCVSSPSSFGTRSGELFFGEGSRLTVL.

At least ten counts were recorded for this clonotype. The rearrangement uses TRBV14 and TRBJ2-7; D is possibly TRBD1 (7 bases). Trimming cost V 8 bases and J 3 bases, with 17 bases left between them. Germline values: CDR1 SGHDN, CDR2 FVKESK. This CDR3 has 14 amino acids. The CDR3 region is CASSLGGGNYEQYF. CDR3 nucleotides: TGTGCCAGCTCCTTAGGAGGGGGCAACTACGAGCAGTACTTC.

This clonotype has only a few counts. V gene TRBV13 combines with J gene TRBJ1-2, with D possibly TRBD1 on 6 matching bases. Looked up from germline, CDR1 is PRHDT and CDR2 is FYEKMQ (reference sequence). V lost 6 bases and J lost 5, with 16 bases in between. This CDR3 contains 14 residues. CDR3 loop: CASSLPGTWYGYTF. Here the CDR3 DNA reads TGTGCCAGCAGTTTACCAGGGACATGGTATGGCTACACCTTC.

The V and J genes are TRBV29-1 and TRBJ1-1; TRBD1 might be the D (6 bases). CDR1 is SQVTM, CDR2 ANQGSEA, per germline. Trimming cost V 8 bases and J 0 bases, with 16 bases left between them. The CDR3 extends over 14 amino acids. Here the CDR3 DNA reads TGCAGCACAACCGGGACATCCATGAACACTGAAGCTTTCTTT. Amino acid sequence: CSTTGTSMNTEAFF.

This clonotype has only one observation. The J gene is TRBJ1-2, the V gene TRBV10-3, with D perhaps TRBD1 (6 bases). The CDR3 covers 13 residues. Between the trimmed V and J ends, which lost 9 bases and 7 bases, there was a span of 18 bases. CDR1 is ENHRY and CDR2 is SYGVKD in the germline V gene. The CDR3 coding sequence is TGTGCCATGGCCGGACAGCGCATTCCTGGCTACACCTTC. It codes for CAMAGQRIPGYTF.

The V and J genes are TRBV12-3 or TRBV12-4 and TRBJ1-5, with 8 nucleotides matching TRBD1. The junction had 5 bases not matched to a gene; V was cut back by 3 bases and J by 7 bases. The CDR3 has 14 amino acids. In DNA form, the CDR3 reads TGTGCCAGCAGTTTTTCAGGGGGCAGACAGCCCCAGCATTTT. Amino acids: CASSFSGGRQPQHF.

This clonotype was counted only a few times. The chain couples TRBV7-3 to TRBJ2-7; perhaps D is TRBD1 or TRBD2 (5 bases each). Trimming took off 5 bases at V and 1 base at J, with 15 bases between the two ends. The length of the CDR3 is 15 residues. Germline V CDR1 and CDR2: SGHTA, FQGTGA. The CDR3 loop is CASSQGDGGSYEQYF. DNA of the CDR3: TGTGCCAGCAGCCAAGGGGATGGAGGTTCCTACGAGCAGTACTTC. The full variable domain, rest sourced from reference TRBV7-3 and TRBJ2-7, is GAGVSQTPSNKVTEKGKYVELRCDPISGHTALYWYRQSLGQGPEFLIYFQGTGAADDSGLPNDRFFAVRPEGSVSTLKIQRTERGDSAVYLCASSQGDGGSYEQYFGPGTRLTVT.